These 18 T cell receptor beta chains came from one sample sequenced in a study of blood T cell repertoires in COVID-19. Assay: immunoSEQ multiplex PCR; the TCRdb copy retains only in-frame clones and omits some. The sample records about 200,000 clones, around 90% being singletons. Sequenced input: peripheral blood. These receptors were obtained from a human donor in a cohort sampled during active COVID-19.

CDR3 nucleotide sequence: TGTGCCAGCAGCCCGCGACAGGAGTCATATAATTCACCCCTCCACTTT. Translated, it gives CASSPRQESYNSPLHF. The rearrangement uses TRBV11-2 and TRBJ1-6, with a weak D call TRBD1 (6 bases). V lost 5 bases to trimming and J lost 4 bases, with 15 bases between them. In germline, CDR1 is SGHAT, CDR2 FQNNGV. The CDR3 consists of 16 residues.

The chain has TRBV4-3 and TRBJ2-7; D may be TRBD2 (6 bases). With 1 base removed from V and 5 bases from J, the gap between germline ends came to 15 bases. Germline CDR1 is LGHNA and CDR2 is YSLEER. The CDR3 spans 15 residues. The CDR3: CASSQGTGAVDEQYF. The CDR3, as DNA: TGCGCCAGCAGCCAAGGGACGGGAGCCGTGGACGAGCAGTACTTC.

The chain carries TRBV28 and TRBJ2-7; tentatively, D is TRBD1 (7 bases). Germline V gene data show CDR1 as MDHEN and CDR2 as SYDVKM. Trimming pared 3 bases from V and 6 bases from J, leaving 18 bases between. This CDR3 has 15 residues. CDR3 DNA: TGTGCCAGCAGTTTTTTGTCCAGGGGGACTGTCGAGCAGTACTTC. It specifies CASSFLSRGTVEQYF.

This clone was found once. This rearrangement joins TRBV29-1 to TRBJ2-3; 10 nucleotides agree with TRBD2. The CDR3 is 15 amino acids. Trimming at V came to 5 bases and at J to 2 bases, leaving 7 bases not matched to a gene. From germline, CDR1 is SQVTM and CDR2 ANQGSEA. CDR3 residues: CSVRERGGPTDTQYF. The CDR3 DNA sequence: TGCAGCGTTCGCGAGCGGGGGGGGCCCACAGATACGCAGTATTTT.

The chain is built from TRBV28 and TRBJ2-7; 11 positions match TRBD2. With 2 bases clipped from V and 6 bases from J, the junction kept 18 bases outside the gene matches. Germline-derived CDR1 and CDR2 are MDHEN and SYDVKM. The CDR3 length is 19 residues. CDR3 residues: CASSLGVAGGPYPKSEQYF. The CDR3, as DNA: TGTGCCAGCAGTTTAGGGGTAGCGGGAGGGCCTTATCCTAAATCCGAGCAGTACTTC.

A remark on this clone: The sample holds other DNA sequences that translate to the same CDR3. This chain joins TRBV19 and TRBJ2-1; TRBD1 agrees at 7 bases. The V gene end was trimmed by 9 bases and the J gene end by 9 bases; junction bases not matched to a gene: 5. The CDR3 has 11 amino acids. Per germline, CDR1 LNHDA and CDR2 SQIVND (reference sequence). CDR3: CASSQGVEQFF. The DNA for the CDR3 is TGTGCCAGCTCCCAGGGGGTTGAGCAGTTCTTC.

J is TRBJ2-7 and V is TRBV7-9; perhaps TRBD2 as D (6 bases). Germline CDR1 SEHNR, CDR2 FQNEAQ (reference sequence). The V gene lost 5 bases and the J gene lost 3 bases, with 23 bases spanning the gap. This CDR3 has 17 amino acids. CDR3 nucleotides: TGTGCCAGCAGCCTGTCAAGCGGGTCCCTTTACAACTACGAGCAGTACTTC. Translating it yields CASSLSSGSLYNYEQYF.

The chain uses TRBV5-6 and TRBJ2-7, with TRBD2 identical over 8 bases. The V gene's germline CDR1 is SGHDT and CDR2 YYEEEE. V was clipped by 4 bases and J by 2 bases; unmatched bases: 11. The CDR3 runs 16 residues. CDR3: CASSPLAGSSTYEQYF. The CDR3 DNA reads as TGTGCCAGCAGCCCCCTAGCGGGTTCGTCGACCTACGAGCAGTACTTC. The full variable domain, completed using reference TRBV5-6 and TRBJ2-7, is DAGVTQSPTHLIKTRGQQVTLRCSPKSGHDTVSWYQQALGQGPQFIFQYYEEEERQRGNFPDRFSGHQFPNYSSELNVNALLLGDSALYLCASSPLAGSSTYEQYFGPGTRLTVT.

The chain recombines TRBV27 with TRBJ2-7; TRBD2 matches at 7 bases. The trim removed 5 bases at V and 6 bases at J, leaving 4 bases unmatched. This CDR3 spans 12 amino acids. Germline CDR1 MNHEY, CDR2 SMNVEV (reference sequence). CDR3 DNA sequence: TGTGCCAGCAGTCTAGGGAGGGGCGAGCAGTACTTC. As protein: CASSLGRGEQYF.

This CDR3 is CASSLSLAGGRARNEQFF. CDR3 DNA sequence: TGTGCCAGCAGCTTAAGTCTAGCGGGGGGGCGAGCTCGTAATGAGCAGTTCTTC. The chain recombines TRBV7-2 with TRBJ2-1; TRBD2 matches 12 bases. Per the germline V gene, CDR1 is SGHTA and CDR2 is FQGNSA. The length of the CDR3 is 18 residues. V shed 2 bases and J 7 bases; nucleotides not matched to a gene: 12.

The chain couples TRBV7-6 to TRBJ2-1, with 11 bases matching TRBD2. Germline lookup yields CDR1 SGHVS and CDR2 FNYEAQ. Unmatched junction bases numbered 2, after V lost 1 base and J lost 6 bases. The CDR3 has 15 amino acids. CDR3 sequence (DNA): TGTGCCAGCAGCTTAGGAGGACTAGCGGGCAATGAGCAGTTCTTC. Residues: CASSLGGLAGNEQFF. Looking up the rest from reference TRBV7-6 and TRBJ2-1 gives the full variable domain: GAGVSQSPRYKVTKRGQDVALRCDPISGHVSLYWYRQALGQGPEFLTYFNYEAQQDKSGLPNDRFSAERPEGSISTLTIQRTEQRDSAMYRCASSLGGLAGNEQFFGPGTRLTVL.

This chain joins TRBV24-1 and TRBJ2-1; 9 nucleotides line up with TRBD1. Germline CDR1 KGHDR, CDR2 SFDVKD. J lost 4 bases, V lost 7 bases, and 10 bases had no gene match. The CDR3 consists of 16 residues. CDR3 bases: TGTGCCACCAGCGAAACCGGGACAGGGATTTACAATGAGCAGTTCTTC. It encodes CATSETGTGIYNEQFF.

CDR3 bases: TGTGCCAGCAGCCAAGTAGGACCCCTCAGGGTTAGGGGCTACGAGCAGTACTTC. Translation gives CASSQVGPLRVRGYEQYF. The V call is TRBV3-1 (or the pseudogene TRBV3-2), the J call TRBJ2-7, with D tentatively TRBD1 (5 bases). CDR1 is LGHDT, CDR2 YNNKEL, per germline (reference sequence). The CDR3 length is 18 residues. Trimming shortened V by 1 base and J by 3 bases, and 22 bases separated the two germline ends.

The chain couples TRBV29-1 to TRBJ2-2, with 7 nucleotides matching TRBD2. CDR1 is SQVTM, CDR2 ANQGSEA, per germline. V was clipped by 6 bases and J by 1 base; unmatched bases: 5. The CDR3 has 14 amino acids. CDR3 DNA: TGCAGCGTCGCCGGGACTATGAACACCGGGGAGCTGTTTTTT. Translating it yields CSVAGTMNTGELFF.

The rearrangement links TRBV27 to TRBJ2-7; 9 bases map to TRBD2. The junction had 8 bases not matched to a gene; V was cut back by 3 bases and J by 5 bases. The CDR3 loop spans 15 amino acids. Per the germline V gene, CDR1 is MNHEY and CDR2 is SMNVEV (reference sequence). The CDR3 nucleotides are TGTGCCAGCAGTTTCTATAGCGGGGGTACAAACGAGCAGTACTTC. Translated, it gives CASSFYSGGTNEQYF.

The V call is TRBV7-2, the J call TRBJ2-7, with 8 bases lining up with TRBD2. Germline V CDR1 and CDR2: SGHTA, FQGNSA. V dropped 5 bases and J dropped 0; count of bases not matched to a gene: 15. The CDR3 is 18 amino acids. CDR3 sequence reads: CASSPRWASGRSSYEQYF. The CDR3 coding sequence is TGTGCCAGCAGCCCCAGGTGGGCTAGCGGGCGGAGCTCCTACGAGCAGTACTTC.

CDR3 nucleotide sequence: TGTGCCACCAGCAGAGATCAAACAGCAACAAACACCATATATTTT. It translates to CATSRDQTATNTIYF. The chain combines TRBV15 with TRBJ1-3; D remains ambiguous. Trimming took 0 bases from V and 6 from J, leaving 12 bases between them. The CDR3 loop spans 15 amino acids. Germline values: CDR1 LNHNV, CDR2 YYDKDF (reference sequence).

The V call is TRBV23-1, the J call TRBJ2-3, with 7 bases that match TRBD2. TRBV23-1 is an ORF; its function is uncertain. V lost 2 bases to trimming and J lost 1 base; unmatched junction nucleotides: 6. The CDR3 has 16 residues. CDR3 sequence: CASSQPPREGTDTQYF. In DNA, the CDR3 is TGCGCCAGCAGTCAACCGCCCCGGGAGGGCACAGATACGCAGTATTTT.